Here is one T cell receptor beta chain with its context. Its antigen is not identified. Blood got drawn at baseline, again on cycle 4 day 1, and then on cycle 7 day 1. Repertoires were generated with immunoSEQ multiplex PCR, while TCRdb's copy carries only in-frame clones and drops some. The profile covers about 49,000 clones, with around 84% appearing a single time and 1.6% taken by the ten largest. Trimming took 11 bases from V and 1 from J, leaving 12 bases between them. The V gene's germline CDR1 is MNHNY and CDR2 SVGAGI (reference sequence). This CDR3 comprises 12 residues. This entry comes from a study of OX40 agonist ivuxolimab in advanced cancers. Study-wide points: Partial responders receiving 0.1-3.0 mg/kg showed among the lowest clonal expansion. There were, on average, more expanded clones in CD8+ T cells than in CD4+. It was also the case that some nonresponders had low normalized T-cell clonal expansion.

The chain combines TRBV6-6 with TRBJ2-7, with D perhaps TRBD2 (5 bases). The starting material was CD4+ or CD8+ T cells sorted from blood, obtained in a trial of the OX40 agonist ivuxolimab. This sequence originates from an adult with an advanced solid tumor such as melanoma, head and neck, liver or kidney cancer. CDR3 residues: CACSPGSYEQYF. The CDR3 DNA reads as TGTGCCTGCTCGCCGGGATCCTACGAGCAGTACTTC.